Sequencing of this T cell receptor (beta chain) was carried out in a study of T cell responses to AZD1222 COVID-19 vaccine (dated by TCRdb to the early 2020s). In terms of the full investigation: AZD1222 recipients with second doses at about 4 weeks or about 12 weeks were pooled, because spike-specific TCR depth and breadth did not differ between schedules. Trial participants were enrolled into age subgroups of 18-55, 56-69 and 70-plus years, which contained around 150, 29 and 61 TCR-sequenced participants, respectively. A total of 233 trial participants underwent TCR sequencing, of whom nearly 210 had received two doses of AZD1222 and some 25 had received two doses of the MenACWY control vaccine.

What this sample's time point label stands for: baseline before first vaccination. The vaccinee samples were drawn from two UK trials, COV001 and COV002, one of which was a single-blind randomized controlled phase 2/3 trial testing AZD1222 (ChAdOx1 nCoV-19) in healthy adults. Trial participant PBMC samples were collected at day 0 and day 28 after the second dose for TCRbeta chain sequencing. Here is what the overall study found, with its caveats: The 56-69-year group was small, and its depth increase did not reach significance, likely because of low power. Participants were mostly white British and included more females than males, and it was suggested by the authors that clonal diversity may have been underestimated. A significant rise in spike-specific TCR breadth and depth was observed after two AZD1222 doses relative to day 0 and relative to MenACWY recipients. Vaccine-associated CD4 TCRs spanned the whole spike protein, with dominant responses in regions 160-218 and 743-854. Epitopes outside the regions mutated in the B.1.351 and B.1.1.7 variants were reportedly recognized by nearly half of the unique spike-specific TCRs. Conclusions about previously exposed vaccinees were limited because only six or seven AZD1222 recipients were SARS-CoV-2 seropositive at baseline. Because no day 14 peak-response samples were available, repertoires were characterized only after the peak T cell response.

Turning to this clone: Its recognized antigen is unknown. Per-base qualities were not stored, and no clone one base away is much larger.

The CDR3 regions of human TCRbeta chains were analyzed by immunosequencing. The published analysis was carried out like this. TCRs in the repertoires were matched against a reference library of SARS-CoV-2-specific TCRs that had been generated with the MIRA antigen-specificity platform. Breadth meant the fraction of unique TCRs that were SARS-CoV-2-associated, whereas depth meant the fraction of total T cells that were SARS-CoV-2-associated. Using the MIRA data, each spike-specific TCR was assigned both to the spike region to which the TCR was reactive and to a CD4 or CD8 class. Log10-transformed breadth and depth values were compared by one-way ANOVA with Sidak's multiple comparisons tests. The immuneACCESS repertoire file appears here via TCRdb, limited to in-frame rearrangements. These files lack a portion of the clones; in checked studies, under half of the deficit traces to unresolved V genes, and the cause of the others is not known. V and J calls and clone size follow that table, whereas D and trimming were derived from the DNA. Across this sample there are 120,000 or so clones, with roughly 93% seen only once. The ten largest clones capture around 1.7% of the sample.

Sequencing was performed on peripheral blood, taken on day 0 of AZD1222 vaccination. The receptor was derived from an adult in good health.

The base sequence is TGTGCCAGCTCACCACCCTCAGCAAGCACAGATACGCAGTATTTT. Translated, it reads CASSPPSASTDTQYF. The chain joins TRBV18 to TRBJ2-3; no D gene call is confident. Trimming costs V 0 bases and J 0 bases, and their ends lie 7 bases apart. CDR1 and CDR2 are read off the germline V gene as KGHSH and LQKENI. The CDR3 contains 15 residues, cysteine and phenylalanine counted. Kept here is only the CDR3 DNA, which spans 45 bases and is read in frame from base 1.